The 30 T cell receptor beta chains below all came from one sample that was sequenced in a study of cytomegalovirus exposure and HLA in healthy donors. The PCR contained 60 Vbeta and 13 Jbeta primers. TCRdb's table, derived via immunoSEQ multiplex PCR, lists solely in-frame clones and lacks some. The sample has about 160,000 clones, approximately 80% seen once. Sequenced material: PBMCs. The source is a woman between 18 and 29 years old in good health and CMV-seronegative.

The chain uses TRBV5-1 and TRBJ1-2; 9 nucleotides align to TRBD1. Germline CDR1 SGHRS, CDR2 YFSETQ. This CDR3 contains 16 residues. Losses at the gene ends were 6 bases for V and 5 bases for J; bases not matched to a gene: 14. CDR3 DNA sequence: TGCGCCAGCACTCTCACTCCGGGACAGGGAGAATATGGCTACACCTTC. This codes for CASTLTPGQGEYGYTF.

The V call is TRBV19, the J call TRBJ2-3, with 11 bases lining up with TRBD2. The CDR3 covers 15 residues. Per germline, CDR1 LNHDA and CDR2 SQIVND (reference sequence). V lost 6 bases, J lost 3 bases, and 5 bases stayed unmatched. DNA for the CDR3: TGTGCCAGTAGCCCGACTAGCGGGGTGACAGATACGCAGTATTTT. Translation gives CASSPTSGVTDTQYF.

This clone appeared a few times. One end of the junction is discordant with germline, which a read error may explain. This chain links TRBV11-2 with TRBJ2-4, with TRBD2 as a possible D gene (7 bases). The CDR3 sequence is 15 residues long. CDR1 and CDR2 from the germline V gene are SGHAT and FQNNGV. CDR3 sequence: CASSPDRGAKNSQYF. For the CDR3, the DNA is TGTGCCAGCAGCCCAGATCGGGGGGCCAAAAACAGTCAGTACTTC. Drawing the rest from reference TRBV11-2 and TRBJ2-4, the complete variable domain is EAGVAQSPRYKIIEKRQSVAFWCNPISGHATLYWYQQILGQGPKLLIQFQNNGVVDDSQLPKDRFSAERLKGVDSTLKIQPAKLEDSAVYLCASSPDRGAKNSQYFGAGTRLSVL.

The chain recombines TRBV7-9 with TRBJ2-1, with 10 nucleotides matching TRBD1. CDR3 length: 15 amino acids. The V gene end was trimmed by 4 bases and the J gene end by 9 bases; junction bases not matched to a gene: 9. Germline values: CDR1 SEHNR, CDR2 FQNEAQ (reference sequence). The chain's CDR3 is CASSSRRQGASEQFF. CDR3 sequence (DNA): TGTGCCAGCAGCTCTAGGCGACAGGGGGCGAGTGAGCAGTTCTTC.

The CDR3 spells CASSATGTTYEQYF. As DNA, the CDR3 is TGTGCCAGCAGCGCAACCGGGACTACCTACGAGCAGTACTTC. The chain combines TRBV9 with TRBJ2-7, with 7 bases lining up with TRBD2. The trim removed 3 bases at V and 2 bases at J, leaving 5 bases unmatched. The length of the CDR3 is 14 residues. CDR1 is SGDLS and CDR2 is YYNGEE in the germline V gene.

The V gene is TRBV2, the J gene TRBJ1-1; 10 bases match TRBD1. CDR1 and CDR2 (germline): SNHLY, FYNNEI. The CDR3 has 15 amino acids. V lost 4 bases and J lost 5; bases outside the gene matches: 7. The DNA of the CDR3 is TGTGCCAGCAGTGTAATCCCGGGACAGGGGACTGAAGCTTTCTTT. Residues: CASSVIPGQGTEAFF.

The chain is built from TRBV27 and TRBJ2-7, with D perhaps matching TRBD2 (5 bases). The CDR3 is 17 residues long. The V end was cut by 5 bases, the J end by 5 bases, with 25 bases between. The V gene's germline CDR1 is MNHEY and CDR2 SMNVEV (reference sequence). CDR3 in amino acids: CASSPPDWAGGPNEQYF. In DNA, the CDR3 is TGTGCCAGCAGTCCGCCGGATTGGGCAGGAGGTCCTAACGAGCAGTACTTC.

In this sample, this clone turned up a few times. This rearrangement joins TRBV5-6 to TRBJ2-7, with a possible D match to TRBD1 (6 bases). This CDR3 comprises 16 residues. Germline CDR1 reads SGHDT; CDR2 reads YYEEEE. The germline V and J ends were trimmed by 4 bases and 2 bases, with 19 bases remaining between them. CDR3 DNA: TGTGCCAGCAGCATCGAGGGCAGGGGAAGGACCTACGAGCAGTACTTC. Protein product: CASSIEGRGRTYEQYF.

This clone appeared a single time. This chain joins TRBV28 and TRBJ1-6, with TRBD1 matching 9 bases. The V gene's germline CDR1 is MDHEN and CDR2 SYDVKM. Trimming removed 2 bases from V and 0 bases from J; junction bases left unmatched: 2. The CDR3 length is 17 residues. CDR3 loop: CASSLGQGFSYNSPLHF. The CDR3 DNA sequence: TGTGCCAGCAGTTTAGGACAGGGGTTCTCCTATAATTCACCCCTCCACTTT.

The chain is built from TRBV10-1 and TRBJ2-2; 7 nucleotides agree with TRBD1. This CDR3 is built from 15 residues. Germline V CDR1 and CDR2: WNHNN, SYGVQD (reference sequence). Germline trimming cut 5 bases from V and 4 bases from J; bases unmatched to any gene: 7. CDR3 residues: CASSTQGSGTGELFF. In nucleotides, the CDR3 is TGCGCCAGCAGTACACAGGGGAGCGGCACCGGGGAGCTGTTTTTT.

The CDR3: CASSFGTVLGGSEKLFF. CDR3 sequence (DNA): TGCGCCAGCAGCTTCGGGACAGTTCTGGGGGGCAGTGAAAAACTGTTTTTT. This rearrangement joins TRBV5-1 to TRBJ1-4, with 7 bases identical to TRBD1. After removal of 2 bases from V and 7 bases from J, the junction contained 14 bases not matched to a gene. CDR1 and CDR2 from the germline V gene are SGHRS and YFSETQ. The CDR3 runs 17 residues.

This chain links TRBV19 with TRBJ2-1; 10 nucleotides agree with TRBD2. Trimming took 10 bases from V and 9 from J; bases not matched to a gene: 18. The CDR3 is 16 residues long. In germline, CDR1 is LNHDA, CDR2 SQIVND (reference sequence). The CDR3 coding sequence is TGTGCCACAGCGATAGAACTAGCGGGGAGAAGTAGTGAGCAGTTCTTC. Its protein is CATAIELAGRSSEQFF.

This rearrangement joins TRBV4-2 to TRBJ2-1, with D possibly matching TRBD2 (6 bases). Germline CDR1 reads LGHNA; CDR2 reads YNFKEQ. This CDR3 has 12 amino acids. Deletions cut 3 bases from V and 11 bases from J, with 11 bases between. The CDR3 sequence is CASSQTGTQQFF. Written as DNA, the CDR3 is TGTGCCAGCAGCCAGACCGGGACTCAGCAGTTCTTC.

The genes are TRBV28 and TRBJ2-2; D call uncertain. V lost 2 bases, J lost 0 bases, and 10 bases lay in between. Per the germline V gene, CDR1 is MDHEN and CDR2 is SYDVKM. The CDR3 covers 16 residues. The CDR3 sequence: CASSLRGAANTGELFF. In DNA, the CDR3 is TGTGCCAGCAGTTTAAGAGGAGCTGCGAACACCGGGGAGCTGTTTTTT. Supplemented by reference TRBV28 and TRBJ2-2, the full variable domain reads DVKVTQSSRYLVKRTGEKVFLECVQDMDHENMFWYRQDPGLGLRLIYFSYDVKMKEKGDIPEGYSVSREKKERFSLILESASTNQTSMYLCASSLRGAANTGELFFGEGSRLTVL.

The chain links TRBV29-1 to TRBJ2-5; possible D gene TRBD2, 6 bases. With 4 bases removed from V and 5 bases from J, the gap between germline ends came to 14 bases. Per germline, CDR1 SQVTM and CDR2 ANQGSEA. The CDR3 has 13 amino acids. In nucleotides, the CDR3 is TGCAGCGTTGTCGTGGAGGGTCCGGAGACCCAGTACTTC. Its protein product is CSVVVEGPETQYF.

The J gene is TRBJ2-1, the V gene TRBV11-3, with a weak D call TRBD1 (5 bases). The CDR3 covers 13 residues. V was trimmed by 6 bases and J by 9 bases, leaving 15 bases between them. CDR1 is SGHNT and CDR2 is YENEEA in the germline V gene. CDR3 amino acids: CASSYDRRGEQFF. For the CDR3, the DNA is TGTGCCAGCAGTTACGATCGAAGGGGTGAGCAGTTCTTC.

The gene calls are TRBV5-4 and TRBJ2-1; no firm D call. The germline gives CDR1 SGHNT, CDR2 YYREEE (reference sequence). The CDR3 totals 12 residues. The V end was cut by 0 bases, the J end by 10 bases, with 8 bases between. The CDR3 is CASSLALREQFF. The CDR3 region has the DNA TGTGCCAGCAGCTTGGCCTTGCGGGAGCAGTTCTTC.

The V and J genes are TRBV5-5 and TRBJ2-5; 10 bases align to TRBD2. V lost 0 bases and J lost 2; bases outside the gene matches: 4. Germline assignment: CDR1 SGHKS and CDR2 YYEKEE (reference sequence). The CDR3 runs to 16 residues. The CDR3 region has the DNA TGTGCCAGCAGCTTGGCTGGTAGCGGGGGGCAAGAGACCCAGTACTTC. Its translation is CASSLAGSGGQETQYF.

The chain carries TRBV4-3 and TRBJ1-4; 7 bases agree with TRBD1. The CDR3 runs to 15 residues. From germline, CDR1 is LGHNA and CDR2 YSLEER. V gave up 1 base and J gave up 11 bases; unmatched junction bases: 10. CDR3 loop: CASSQGWDSYTKLFF. The CDR3 nucleotides read TGCGCCAGCAGCCAAGGGTGGGACAGCTATACTAAACTGTTTTTT.

This clone showed up just a few times. The rearrangement uses TRBV6-6 and TRBJ1-1; D is unclear. Trimming took 8 bases from V and 1 from J, leaving 11 bases between them. CDR3 length equals 13 residues. The germline V gene encodes CDR1 MNHNY and CDR2 SVGAGI (reference sequence). CDR3 residues: CASSLARNTEAFF. Written as DNA, the CDR3 is TGTGCCAGCTCCCTAGCAAGGAACACTGAAGCTTTCTTT.

The rearrangement links TRBV18 to TRBJ2-1; D unresolved. The germline V and J ends were trimmed by 3 bases and 5 bases, with 11 bases remaining between them. The CDR3 totals 14 residues. Germline V gene sequence: CDR1 KGHSH, CDR2 LQKENI. CDR3 sequence: CASSPDGRHNEQFF. Written as DNA, the CDR3 is TGTGCCAGCTCACCTGATGGCAGGCACAATGAGCAGTTCTTC.

As for this clone: This sample also contains other DNA sequences that code for the same CDR3. This chain uses TRBV30 with TRBJ2-5; D gene ambiguous. The CDR3 runs to 12 residues. Germline V gene lookup returns CDR1 GTSNPN and CDR2 SVGIG (reference sequence). Between the trimmed V and J ends, which lost 0 bases and 4 bases, there was a span of 6 bases. CDR3 nucleotides: TGTGCCTGGAGTGTCGGTTCAGAGACCCAGTACTTC. Translating gives CAWSVGSETQYF.

Only a few counts were recorded for this clone. The V and J genes are TRBV10-3 and TRBJ1-2; D possibly corresponds to TRBD1 (6 bases). With 7 bases removed from V and 8 bases from J, the gap between germline ends came to 20 bases. The germline V gene has CDR1 ENHRY and CDR2 SYGVKD. The CDR3 totals 14 residues. In DNA form, the CDR3 reads TGTGCCATCAAACCGTTTGGGGGGGCGGAAGGCTACACCTTC. It specifies CAIKPFGGAEGYTF.

The CDR3 coding sequence is TGTGCCAGCAGTGCCGGACAGGGGGCGGCTGAAAAACTGTTTTTT. Its translation: CASSAGQGAAEKLFF. This chain joins TRBV6-1 and TRBJ1-4; 11 nucleotides agree with TRBD1. V dropped 4 bases and J dropped 7; count of bases not matched to a gene: 5. The V gene's germline CDR1 is MNHNS and CDR2 SASEGT. The CDR3 is 15 residues long.

The sample holds one count of this clone. The chain employs TRBV10-3 and TRBJ1-5; perhaps TRBD1 as D (6 bases). The CDR3 has 13 amino acids. CDR1 is ENHRY and CDR2 is SYGVKD in the germline V gene. Trimming stripped 4 bases from V and 5 bases from J, with 9 bases between. Written as DNA, the CDR3 is TGTGCCATCAGTGGGGCAGGGGATCAGCCCCAGCATTTT. Translation gives CAISGAGDQPQHF.

The V gene is TRBV27, the J gene TRBJ1-1, with a possible D match to TRBD1 (6 bases). The germline V gene has CDR1 MNHEY and CDR2 SMNVEV (reference sequence). The V end was cut by 7 bases, the J end by 1 base, with 13 bases between. CDR3 size: 14 residues. This CDR3 is CASTPRGGNTEAFF. In nucleotides, the CDR3 is TGTGCCAGCACCCCGAGAGGGGGGAACACTGAAGCTTTCTTT.

The chain employs TRBV28 and TRBJ2-7; possibly TRBD2 for D (5 bases). From germline, CDR1 is MDHEN and CDR2 SYDVKM. Trimming stripped 7 bases from V and 4 bases from J, with 17 bases between. There are 14 residues in the CDR3. The CDR3, as DNA: TGTGCCAGCATAGGTGGAGGATCCGGGTACGAGCAGTACTTC. It translates to CASIGGGSGYEQYF.

This clone came up a few times. J is TRBJ2-1 and V is TRBV7-2; D perhaps matches TRBD1 (6 bases). The CDR3 sequence is 15 residues long. CDR1 is SGHTA and CDR2 is FQGNSA in the germline V gene. V was clipped by 4 bases and J by 4 bases, with 14 bases between them. The CDR3 sequence: CASSYQGYLYNEQFF. DNA for the CDR3: TGTGCCAGCAGCTACCAGGGGTACCTTTACAATGAGCAGTTCTTC.

This sequence joins TRBV6-1 and TRBJ1-2; tentative D call: TRBD1 (6 bases). V lost 7 bases to trimming and J lost 4 bases, with 13 bases between them. This CDR3 spans 13 amino acids. Germline values: CDR1 MNHNS, CDR2 SASEGT. In DNA, the CDR3 is TGTGCCAGCAATTCCGGGACACCCTATGGCTACACCTTC. Residues: CASNSGTPYGYTF.

The chain's CDR3 is CASSFWSGIWGNTIYF. In DNA, the CDR3 is TGTGCCAGCAGCTTCTGGTCGGGTATCTGGGGAAACACCATATATTTT. The chain employs TRBV5-6 and TRBJ1-3; D remains ambiguous. The CDR3 length is 16 residues. Deletions cut 2 bases from V and 4 bases from J, with 16 bases between. CDR1 is SGHDT, CDR2 YYEEEE, per germline.